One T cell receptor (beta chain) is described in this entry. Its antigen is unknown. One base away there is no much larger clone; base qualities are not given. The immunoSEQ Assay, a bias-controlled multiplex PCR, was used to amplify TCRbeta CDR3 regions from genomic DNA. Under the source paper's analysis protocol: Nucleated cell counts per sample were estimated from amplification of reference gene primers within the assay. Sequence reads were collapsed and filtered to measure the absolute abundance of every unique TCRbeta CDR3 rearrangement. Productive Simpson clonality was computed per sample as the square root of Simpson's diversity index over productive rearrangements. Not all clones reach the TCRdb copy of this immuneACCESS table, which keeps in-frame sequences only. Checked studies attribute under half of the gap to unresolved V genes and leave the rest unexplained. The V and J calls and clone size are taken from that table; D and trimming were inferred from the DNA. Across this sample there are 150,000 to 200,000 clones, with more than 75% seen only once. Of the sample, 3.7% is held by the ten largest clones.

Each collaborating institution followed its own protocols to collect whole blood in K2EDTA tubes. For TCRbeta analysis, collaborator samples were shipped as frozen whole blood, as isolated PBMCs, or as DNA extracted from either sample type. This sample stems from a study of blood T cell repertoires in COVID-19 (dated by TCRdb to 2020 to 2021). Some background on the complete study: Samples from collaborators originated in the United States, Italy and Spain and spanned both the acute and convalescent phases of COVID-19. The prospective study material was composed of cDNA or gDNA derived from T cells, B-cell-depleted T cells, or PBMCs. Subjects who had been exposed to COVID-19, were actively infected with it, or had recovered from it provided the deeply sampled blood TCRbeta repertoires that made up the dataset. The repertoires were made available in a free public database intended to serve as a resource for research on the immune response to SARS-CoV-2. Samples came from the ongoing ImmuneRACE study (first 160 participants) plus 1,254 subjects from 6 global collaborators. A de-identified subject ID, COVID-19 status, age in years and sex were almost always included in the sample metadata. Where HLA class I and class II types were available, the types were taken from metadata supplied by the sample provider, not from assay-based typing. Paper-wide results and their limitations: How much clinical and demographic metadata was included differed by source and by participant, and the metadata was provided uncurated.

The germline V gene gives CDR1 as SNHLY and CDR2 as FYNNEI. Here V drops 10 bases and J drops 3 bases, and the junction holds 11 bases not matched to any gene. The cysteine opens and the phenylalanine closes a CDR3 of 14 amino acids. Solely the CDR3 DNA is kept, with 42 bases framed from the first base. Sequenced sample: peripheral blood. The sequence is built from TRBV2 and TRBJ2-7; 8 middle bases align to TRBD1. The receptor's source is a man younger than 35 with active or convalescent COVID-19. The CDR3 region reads CATSPGTGNYEQYF. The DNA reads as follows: TGTGCCACCAGCCCCGGGACAGGTAACTACGAGCAGTACTTC. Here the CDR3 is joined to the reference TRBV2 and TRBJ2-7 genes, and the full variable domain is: EPEVTQTPSHQVTQMGQEVILRCVPISNHLYFYWYRQILGQKVEFLVSFYNNEISEKSEIFDDQFSVERPDGSNFTLKIRSTKLEDSAMYFCATSPGTGNYEQYFGPGTRLTVT.